The rows below give T cell receptor beta chains drawn from one sample of a study of blood T cell repertoires in COVID-19. Clones were read by immunoSEQ multiplex PCR, and TCRdb kept only the in-frame ones, dropping some. The repertoire holds a few hundred thousand clones, around 83% seen once, with over 2% in the top ten. The source material was peripheral blood. The receptors were gathered from a man aged 40-50 years who had recovered from COVID-19. The CDR3 runs from the conserved cysteine through the conserved F or W. Fields, in order: V gene, D gene, J gene, clone size, CDR3 protein, CDR3 DNA. The D gene is left open where the match is weak. Not every row has a clone size; where given, it reads once, few, many or a size class.

TRBV2	TRBD1	TRBJ1-1	-	CASSQQGYANTEAFF	TGTGCCAGCAGCCAACAGGGGTACGCGAACACTGAAGCTTTCTTT
TRBV19	-	TRBJ1-3	few	CASSPGGWAGNTIYF	TGTGCCAGTAGCCCCGGGGGATGGGCTGGAAACACCATATATTTT
TRBV6-6	TRBD1	TRBJ1-5	-	CASSDRTGGSNQPQHF	TGTGCCAGCAGCGATAGGACAGGGGGCAGCAATCAGCCCCAGCATTTT
TRBV2	-	TRBJ2-7	-	CASSTDSYEQYF	TGTGCCAGCAGCACAGATTCCTACGAGCAGTACTTC
TRBV19	TRBD1	TRBJ2-5	-	CASSFTYRGRKETQYF	TGTGCCAGTAGTTTCACTTACAGGGGGCGCAAGGAGACCCAGTACTTC
TRBV6-6	TRBD1	TRBJ2-5	-	CASSQDRGGETQYF	TGTGCCAGCAGTCAGGACAGGGGGGGAGAGACCCAGTACTTC
TRBV5-5	-	TRBJ1-5	-	CASSSSGVHYNQPQHF	TGTGCCAGCAGCTCTTCAGGGGTCCATTACAATCAGCCCCAGCATTTT
TRBV7-9	-	TRBJ1-1	few	CASSFPSDRNTEAFF	TGTGCCAGCAGCTTCCCCTCGGACAGGAACACTGAAGCTTTCTTT
TRBV30	TRBD1	TRBJ1-1	-	CAWGTGTAAAEAFF	TGTGCCTGGGGAACCGGGACAGCTGCCGCTGAAGCTTTCTTT
TRBV6-2/TRBV6-3	TRBD1	TRBJ2-1	-	CASSPLRGRAHNEQFF	TGTGCCAGCAGCCCGCTTAGGGGGCGAGCCCACAATGAGCAGTTCTTC
TRBV5-1	-	TRBJ2-2	few	CASSPGAHMNTGELFF	TGCGCCAGCAGTCCAGGCGCCCATATGAACACCGGGGAGCTGTTTTTT
TRBV5-1	TRBD1	TRBJ2-6	-	CASSLDTPGQGAPGANVLTF	TGCGCCAGCAGCTTGGACACGCCGGGACAGGGGGCGCCTGGGGCCAACGTCCTGACTTTC
TRBV29-1	-	TRBJ2-6	once	CSVVSSGANVLTF	TGCAGCGTTGTCAGCTCTGGGGCCAACGTCCTGACTTTC
TRBV10-3	TRBD1	TRBJ2-3	-	CAISESTGTGDTDTQYF	TGTGCCATCAGTGAGTCGACGGGGACAGGAGACACAGATACGCAGTATTTT
TRBV6-6	-	TRBJ1-4	once	CASSYGGEQTNEKLFF	TGTGCCAGCAGTTACGGGGGGGAGCAAACTAATGAAAAACTGTTTTTT
TRBV25-1	-	TRBJ2-2	-	CASSEFPTGTGELFF	TGTGCCAGCAGTGAATTCCCGACAGGAACCGGGGAGCTGTTTTTT
TRBV7-2	-	TRBJ1-3	few	CASSSRRQTSGNTIYF	TGTGCCAGCAGCTCAAGGAGGCAGACGAGTGGAAACACCATATATTTT
TRBV30	TRBD1	TRBJ2-3	-	CAWRGTGQDTQYF	TGTGCCTGGAGAGGGACAGGGCAAGATACGCAGTATTTT
TRBV6-5	-	TRBJ1-1	-	CASSYSKFGGTEAFF	TGTGCCAGCAGTTACTCAAAATTCGGAGGCACTGAAGCTTTCTTT
TRBV2	TRBD1	TRBJ1-5	-	CASSGPTGMLMEPQHF	TGTGCCAGCAGTGGACCGACAGGGATGTTGATGGAGCCCCAGCATTTT
TRBV29-1	-	TRBJ2-7	-	CSVEGGGSSYEQYF	TGCAGCGTTGAAGGTGGAGGGAGCTCCTACGAGCAGTACTTC
TRBV11-3	TRBD2	TRBJ2-1	once	CASSLVAAGGEGEQFF	TGTGCCAGCAGCTTAGTAGCAGCGGGGGGAGAGGGTGAGCAGTTCTTC
TRBV2	-	TRBJ2-3	-	CASSPSVQRGTDTQYF	TGTGCCAGCTCCCCGTCTGTCCAGCGGGGCACAGATACGCAGTATTTT
TRBV5-6	TRBD2	TRBJ2-7	-	CASSWGLAGEQYF	TGTGCCAGCAGTTGGGGACTAGCGGGAGAGCAGTACTTC
TRBV9	-	TRBJ2-5	-	CASSPSYQETQYF	TGTGCCAGCAGCCCCTCGTACCAAGAGACCCAGTACTTC
TRBV30	TRBD2	TRBJ2-3	-	CAWSRGLAGGPDTQYF	TGTGCCTGGAGTCGTGGACTAGCGGGAGGGCCAGATACGCAGTATTTT
TRBV5-1	TRBD2	TRBJ2-1	-	CASSLGLVEYNEQFF	TGCGCCAGCAGCTTAGGACTAGTGGAGTACAATGAGCAGTTCTTC
TRBV7-9	-	TRBJ1-4	-	CASSPQDEKLFF	TGTGCCAGCAGCCCTCAGGATGAAAAACTGTTTTTT
TRBV5-8	-	TRBJ2-3	-	CASSLYGADTQYF	TGTGCCAGCAGCTTGTACGGGGCAGATACGCAGTATTTT
TRBV9	TRBD2	TRBJ2-1	-	CSSGRADEQFF	TGCTCTAGCGGGAGGGCGGATGAGCAGTTCTTC
TRBV5-4	-	TRBJ2-1	-	CASKTVTQGEQFF	TGTGCCAGCAAAACAGTCACCCAGGGGGAGCAGTTCTTC
TRBV6-5	TRBD1	TRBJ2-7	-	CASSQTGGFSYEQYF	TGTGCCAGCAGTCAGACAGGGGGGTTCTCCTACGAGCAGTACTTC
TRBV7-2	TRBD2	TRBJ2-1	-	CASSLVVTSGYNEQFF	TGTGCCAGCAGCTTAGTGGTGACTAGCGGTTACAATGAGCAGTTCTTC
TRBV9	-	TRBJ2-2	-	CASSVGGPGELFF	TGTGCCAGCAGCGTAGGGGGGCCCGGGGAGCTGTTTTTT
TRBV2	TRBD1	TRBJ2-5	-	CASRKGTGDTQYF	TGTGCCAGCAGAAAGGGGACAGGGGACACCCAGTACTTC
TRBV28	-	TRBJ1-2	-	CASSLWGRGGYTF	TGTGCCAGCAGTTTATGGGGGAGGGGCGGCTACACCTTC
TRBV30	TRBD2	TRBJ2-2	-	CAGGGLRFDTGELFF	TGTGCCGGGGGGGGACTACGGTTCGACACCGGGGAGCTGTTTTTT
TRBV4-3	-	TRBJ1-3	-	CASSQDPRGRNTIYF	TGCGCCAGCAGCCAAGATCCCAGGGGCCGAAACACCATATATTTT
TRBV30	-	TRBJ2-7	once	CAWSPRRVQGYEQYF	TGTGCCTGGAGCCCGCGCCGGGTGCAGGGCTACGAGCAGTACTTC
TRBV2	-	TRBJ2-1	-	CASSVWLGEQFF	TGTGCCAGCAGTGTTTGGCTTGGTGAGCAGTTCTTC
TRBV18	TRBD2	TRBJ2-2	-	CASSPVSGGNTGELFF	TGTGCCAGCTCACCAGTTAGCGGGGGGAACACCGGGGAGCTGTTTTTT